Listed here are 13 T cell receptor beta chains from one sample, sequenced in a study of cytomegalovirus exposure and HLA in healthy donors. Libraries were prepared by immunoSEQ multiplex PCR; TCRdb keeps only in-frame clonotypes and omits some of them. The sample lists around 160,000 clones; about 90% were seen once. Sample: PBMCs. These receptors were obtained from a woman under 30 in good health and CMV-seropositive.

The rearrangement joins TRBV7-2 to TRBJ1-1; D not resolved. The CDR3 length is 13 residues. In germline, CDR1 is SGHTA, CDR2 FQGNSA. Trimming removed 2 bases from V and 0 bases from J, with 4 bases in between. The CDR3 nucleotides read TGTGCCAGCAGCTTAATCATGAACACTGAAGCTTTCTTT. Protein sequence: CASSLIMNTEAFF. Combining the CDR3 with reference TRBV7-2 and TRBJ1-1 gives the whole variable domain GAGVSQSPSNKVTEKGKDVELRCDPISGHTALYWYRQSLGQGLEFLIYFQGNSAPDKSGLPSDRFSAERTGGSVSTLTIQRTQQEDSAVYLCASSLIMNTEAFFGQGTRLTVV.

The chain couples TRBV6-6 to TRBJ1-2; the match to TRBD1 covers 7 bases. V gave up 5 bases and J gave up 8 bases; unmatched junction bases: 8. The CDR3 is made up of 13 amino acids. Germline V gene lookup returns CDR1 MNHNY and CDR2 SVGAGI (reference sequence). The CDR3, as DNA: TGTGCCAGCAGTCCGATCGCAGGGGGGGGCTACACCTTC. Translated: CASSPIAGGGYTF.

This chain joins TRBV20-1 and TRBJ2-7; unclear D gene. The CDR3 runs to 11 residues. Trimming shortened V by 3 bases and J by 2 bases, and 5 bases separated the two germline ends. Germline lookup yields CDR1 DFQATT and CDR2 SNEGSKA (reference sequence). As DNA, the CDR3 is TGCAGTGCTAGTGTCACCTACGAGCAGTACTTC. It yields the protein CSASVTYEQYF.

The chain combines TRBV5-1 with TRBJ1-2; 9 nucleotides line up with TRBD1. The CDR3 spans 16 residues. CDR1 is SGHRS, CDR2 YFSETQ, per germline. V lost 0 bases and J lost 4; bases outside the gene matches: 7. This chain's CDR3 is CASSLAGTGRGYGYTF. CDR3 DNA sequence: TGCGCCAGCAGCTTGGCCGGGACAGGGCGCGGCTATGGCTACACCTTC. Combining the CDR3 with reference TRBV5-1 and TRBJ1-2 gives the whole variable domain KAGVTQTPRYLIKTRGQQVTLSCSPISGHRSVSWYQQTPGQGLQFLFEYFSETQRNKGNFPGRFSGRQFSNSRSEMNVSTLELGDSALYLCASSLAGTGRGYGYTFGSGTRLTVV.

The chain links TRBV5-1 to TRBJ1-1; 8 nucleotides match TRBD1. J gave up 5 bases and V 8 bases, and 5 bases lay outside the gene matches. Germline CDR1 SGHRS, CDR2 YFSETQ. The CDR3 extends over 12 amino acids. The chain's CDR3 is CASQGAPTEAFF. The CDR3 DNA sequence: TGCGCCAGTCAGGGGGCGCCTACTGAAGCTTTCTTT.

This rearrangement joins TRBV6-5 to TRBJ2-2; D gene uncertain. The germline V gene has CDR1 MNHEY and CDR2 SVGAGI. This CDR3 spans 14 amino acids. V was trimmed by 6 bases and J by 4 bases, leaving 12 bases between them. CDR3 amino acids: CASRSESGTGELFF. CDR3 DNA sequence: TGTGCCAGCAGATCCGAATCGGGCACCGGGGAGCTGTTTTTT.

The genes are TRBV6-5 and TRBJ2-7, with TRBD1 matching 7 bases. The germline CDR1 and CDR2 sequences are MNHEY and SVGAGI. The CDR3 is 15 amino acids. With 6 bases clipped from V and 1 base from J, the junction kept 9 bases outside the gene matches. This CDR3 is CASSNPGQKSYEQYF. The CDR3 DNA is TGTGCCAGCAGCAATCCGGGACAGAAATCCTACGAGCAGTACTTC.

This chain links TRBV28 with TRBJ2-7; D possibly corresponds to TRBD2 (6 bases). CDR3 length: 13 amino acids. Germline V gene sequence: CDR1 MDHEN, CDR2 SYDVKM. V lost 5 bases and J 1 base, leaving 9 bases between the germline ends. The CDR3, as DNA: TGTGCCAGCAGTCGGGACTTATCCTACGAGCAGTACTTC. Its protein is CASSRDLSYEQYF.

The chain recombines TRBV6-6 with TRBJ1-5, with D possibly matching TRBD1 (5 bases). In germline, CDR1 is MNHNY, CDR2 SVGAGI (reference sequence). The germline V and J ends were trimmed by 9 bases and 0 bases, with 12 bases remaining between them. This CDR3 comprises 14 residues. The CDR3 DNA is TGTGCCAGTGAACAGGTTTTTAGCAATCAGCCCCAGCATTTT. Translated, it gives CASEQVFSNQPQHF.

The CDR3 is CASSPGYSTDTQYF. Written as DNA, the CDR3 is TGTGCCAGTAGTCCGGGGTATAGCACAGATACGCAGTATTTT. The rearrangement links TRBV19 to TRBJ2-3; TRBD2 is a possible D gene (5 bases). Germline-derived CDR1 and CDR2 are LNHDA and SQIVND (reference sequence). The length of the CDR3 is 14 residues. V lost 5 bases and J 0 bases, leaving 9 bases between the germline ends. Filled out from reference TRBV19 and TRBJ2-3, the complete variable domain reads DGGITQSPKYLFRKEGQNVTLSCEQNLNHDAMYWYRQDPGQGLRLIYYSQIVNDFQKGDIAEGYSVSREKKESFPLTVTSAQKNPTAFYLCASSPGYSTDTQYFGPGTRLTVL.

CDR3 protein: CASRGDITPGATNEKLFF. DNA of the CDR3: TGTGCCAGCAGGGGGGACATTACCCCCGGGGCAACTAATGAAAAACTGTTTTTT. This chain joins TRBV2 and TRBJ1-4; tentative D call: TRBD1 (6 bases). The CDR3 is 18 residues long. Per germline, CDR1 SNHLY and CDR2 FYNNEI. V lost 6 bases and J 0 bases, leaving 20 bases between the germline ends.

As DNA, the CDR3 is TGTGCCAGCAGCTTAGTAACGGGGGGGTCCTACGAGCAGTACTTC. Amino acids: CASSLVTGGSYEQYF. This rearrangement joins TRBV7-9 to TRBJ2-7; 8 bases line up with TRBD2. This CDR3 contains 15 residues. With V trimmed by 1 base and J by 1 base, 3 bases remained unmatched. The germline V gene encodes CDR1 SEHNR and CDR2 FQNEAQ (reference sequence). Full variable domain (rest looked up from reference TRBV7-9 and TRBJ2-7): DTGVSQNPRHKITKRGQNVTFRCDPISEHNRLYWYRQTLGQGPEFLTYFQNEAQLEKSRLLSDRFSAERPKGSFSTLEIQRTEQGDSAMYLCASSLVTGGSYEQYFGPGTRLTVT.

This clone was picked up one time. The V gene is TRBV2, the J gene TRBJ1-2, with 7 positions matching TRBD1. Germline CDR1 SNHLY, CDR2 FYNNEI. After removal of 4 bases from V and 3 bases from J, the junction contained 5 bases not matched to a gene. This CDR3 contains 14 residues. In DNA form, the CDR3 reads TGTGCCAGCAGTGGACAGGGACAGTACTATGGCTACACCTTC. Its protein is CASSGQGQYYGYTF.